Given below is one T cell receptor (beta chain) in context. Its antigen is as yet unknown. These data are taken from a study of cytomegalovirus exposure and HLA in healthy donors. Study outcomes and limitations: The authors later linked a missense DCLRE1C variant to TCR beta V- and J-gene trimming. Reports showed the classifier diagnosing cytomegalovirus status with high specificity and sensitivity.

PCR employed 60 Vbeta and 13 Jbeta primers. TCRdb's table, derived via immunoSEQ multiplex PCR, lists solely in-frame clones and lacks some. The data show about 130,000 clones, about four fifths seen once. The germline V and J ends were trimmed by 1 base and 4 bases, with 10 bases remaining between them. The V gene's germline CDR1 is SGHAT and CDR2 FQNNGV. The CDR3 has 14 residues. All donors participated as healthy donors of bone marrow. The V gene is TRBV11-2, the J gene TRBJ2-5; D ambiguous. The clonotype originates from a male donor in good health and CMV-seronegative. Sequencing was carried out using PBMCs. DNA for the CDR3: TGTGCCAGCAGCTTAGTTGCCCTAGGAGAGACCCAGTACTTC. This codes for CASSLVALGETQYF.